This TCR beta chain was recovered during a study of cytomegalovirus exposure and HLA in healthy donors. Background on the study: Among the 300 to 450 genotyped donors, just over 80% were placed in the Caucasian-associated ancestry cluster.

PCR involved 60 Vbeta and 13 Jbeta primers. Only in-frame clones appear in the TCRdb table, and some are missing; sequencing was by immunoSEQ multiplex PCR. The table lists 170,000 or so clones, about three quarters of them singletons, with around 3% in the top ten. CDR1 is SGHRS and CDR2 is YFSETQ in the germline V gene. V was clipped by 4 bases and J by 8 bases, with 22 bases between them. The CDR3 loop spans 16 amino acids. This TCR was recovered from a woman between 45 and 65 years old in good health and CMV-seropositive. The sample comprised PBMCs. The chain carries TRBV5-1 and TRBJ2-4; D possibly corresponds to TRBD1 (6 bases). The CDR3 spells CASSRLQGVDDHIQYF. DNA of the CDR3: TGCGCCAGCAGCCGTCTACAGGGAGTTGACGACCACATTCAGTACTTC. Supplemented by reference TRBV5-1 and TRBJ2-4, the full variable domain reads KAGVTQTPRYLIKTRGQQVTLSCSPISGHRSVSWYQQTPGQGLQFLFEYFSETQRNKGNFPGRFSGRQFSNSRSEMNVSTLELGDSALYLCASSRLQGVDDHIQYFGAGTRLSVL.